Presented here are 8 T cell receptor beta chains from one specimen sequenced in a study of CXCR3-negative and CXCR3-positive naive CD8 T cells. Preparation of TRB cDNA libraries relied on 5' RACE carrying UMI labels. For each CDR3 protein, TCRdb gives one entry from its re-call of the 5' RACE reads, without DNA. The sample has over 20,000 distinct CDR3 sequences; the top ten hold over 15%. Source material: memory CD8+ T cells from blood. The receptors were gathered from a human donor in good health. Some clones in this sample may be carry-over from other donors' samples.

This sequence joins TRBV11-3 and TRBJ1-1. The CDR3 has 12 residues. Germline V CDR1 and CDR2: SGHNT, YENEEA. The CDR3 sequence: CASSLDRSEAFF.

V usage is TRBV20-1 and J usage is TRBJ1-1; as DNA is missing, the TRBD1 call by TCRdb cannot be tested. Germline V gives CDR1 DFQATT, CDR2 SNEGSKA (reference sequence). The CDR3 runs 13 residues. CDR3 in amino acids: CSARDWGGTEAFF.

The rearrangement uses TRBV29-1 and TRBJ2-2; TCRdb's assignment of TRBD2 cannot be checked, as there is no DNA. Germline V gene lookup returns CDR1 SQVTM and CDR2 ANQGSEA. This CDR3 has 12 residues. CDR3 amino acids: CSVIGTTGELFF.

The chain is built from TRBV28 and TRBJ2-7; the TRBD2 assignment by TCRdb is unverifiable without DNA. There are 16 residues in the CDR3. Germline V gives CDR1 MDHEN, CDR2 SYDVKM. The CDR3 protein is CASSFPISGSRYEQYF.

This chain joins TRBV18 and TRBJ2-7. The CDR3 loop spans 12 amino acids. Germline V gene data show CDR1 as KGHSH and CDR2 as LQKENI. The CDR3 sequence is CASSPVSYEQYF.

The J gene is TRBJ2-1, the V gene TRBV7-3. The germline gives CDR1 SGHTA, CDR2 FQGTGA. The CDR3 sequence is 14 residues long. The CDR3 here is CASSSLRNGNEQFF.

The CDR3 spells CASSLLWTERIDTQYF. The V gene is TRBV27, the J gene TRBJ2-3; TCRdb's assignment of TRBD1 cannot be checked, as there is no DNA. This CDR3 contains 16 residues. The germline V gene has CDR1 MNHEY and CDR2 SMNVEV (reference sequence).

The gene calls are TRBV11-2 and TRBJ2-7. This CDR3 is built from 16 residues. CDR1 and CDR2 from the germline V gene are SGHAT and FQNNGV. The CDR3 loop reads CASSLIPDGLNYEQYF.